This T cell receptor beta chain was obtained from a study of T cell changes during pregnancy in multiple sclerosis. Sequenced by immunoSEQ multiplex PCR; TCRdb stores in-frame clones only, minus some. The data hold around 50,000 clones, with 92% observed a single time. The CDR3 spans 16 residues. With 0 bases removed from V and 4 bases from J, the gap between germline ends came to 12 bases. The germline V gene encodes CDR1 SEHNR and CDR2 FQNEAQ (reference sequence). J is TRBJ2-2 and V is TRBV7-9; perhaps TRBD2 as D (6 bases). Sample: CD4+ T cells from peripheral blood mononuclear cells, taken in the second trimester of pregnancy. The receptor comes from a female donor with multiple sclerosis, enrolled in a pregnancy study. This CDR3 reads CASSLARGLLTGELFF. CDR3 coding DNA: TGTGCCAGCAGCTTAGCTCGGGGACTTCTCACCGGGGAGCTGTTTTTT.